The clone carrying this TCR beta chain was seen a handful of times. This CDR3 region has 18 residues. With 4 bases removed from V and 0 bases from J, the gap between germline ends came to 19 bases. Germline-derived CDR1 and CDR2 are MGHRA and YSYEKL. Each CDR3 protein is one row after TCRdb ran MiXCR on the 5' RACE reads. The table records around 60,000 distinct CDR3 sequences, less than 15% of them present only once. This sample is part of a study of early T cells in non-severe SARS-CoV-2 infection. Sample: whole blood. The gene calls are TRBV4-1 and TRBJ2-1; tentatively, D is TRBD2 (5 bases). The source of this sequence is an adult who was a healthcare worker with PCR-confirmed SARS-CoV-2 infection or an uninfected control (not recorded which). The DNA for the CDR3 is TGCGCCAGCAGCCCTAGAAGATCGGGGTTTAGCTCCTACAATGAGCAGTTCTTC. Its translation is CASSPRRSGFSSYNEQFF.